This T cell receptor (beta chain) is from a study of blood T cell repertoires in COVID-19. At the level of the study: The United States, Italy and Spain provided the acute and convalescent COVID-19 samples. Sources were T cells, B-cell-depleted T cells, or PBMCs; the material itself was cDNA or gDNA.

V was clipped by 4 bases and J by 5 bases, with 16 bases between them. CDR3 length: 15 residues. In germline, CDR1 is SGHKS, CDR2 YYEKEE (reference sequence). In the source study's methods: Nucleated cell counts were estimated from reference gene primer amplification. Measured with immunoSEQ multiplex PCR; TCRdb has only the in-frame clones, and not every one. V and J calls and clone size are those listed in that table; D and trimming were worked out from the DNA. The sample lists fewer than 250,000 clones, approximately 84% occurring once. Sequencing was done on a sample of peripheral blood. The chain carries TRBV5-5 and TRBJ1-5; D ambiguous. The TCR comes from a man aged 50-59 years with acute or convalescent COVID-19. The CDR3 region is CASSLKGEVDQPQHF. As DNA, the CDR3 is TGTGCCAGCAGCCTGAAAGGAGAGGTGGATCAGCCCCAGCATTTT.